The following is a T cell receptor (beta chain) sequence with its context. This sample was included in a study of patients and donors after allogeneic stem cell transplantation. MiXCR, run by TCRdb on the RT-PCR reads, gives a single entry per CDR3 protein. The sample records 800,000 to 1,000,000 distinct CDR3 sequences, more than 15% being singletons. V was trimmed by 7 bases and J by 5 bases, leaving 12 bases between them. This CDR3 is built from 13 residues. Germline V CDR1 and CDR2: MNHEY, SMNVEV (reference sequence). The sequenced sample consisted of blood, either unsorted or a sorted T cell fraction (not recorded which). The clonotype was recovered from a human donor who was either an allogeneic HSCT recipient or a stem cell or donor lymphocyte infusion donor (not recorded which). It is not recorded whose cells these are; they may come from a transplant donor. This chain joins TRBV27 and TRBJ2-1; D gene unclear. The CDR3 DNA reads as TGTGCCAGCACCCCTTATCCCGACAATGAGCAGTTCTTC. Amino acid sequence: CASTPYPDNEQFF.